These 15 T cell receptor beta chains were all obtained from the same sample, sequenced in a study of cytomegalovirus exposure and HLA in healthy donors. The PCR employed 60 Vbeta primers together with 13 Jbeta primers. Repertoires were generated with immunoSEQ multiplex PCR, while TCRdb's copy carries only in-frame clones and drops some. The sample holds 60,000 to 65,000 clones, around 87% seen once. The sequencing sample was made of PBMCs. All receptors derive from a man between 18 and 35 years old in good health and CMV-seronegative.

The chain recombines TRBV9 with TRBJ2-7; the D gene is possibly TRBD1 (6 bases). Germline V gene data show CDR1 as SGDLS and CDR2 as YYNGEE. The germline V and J ends were trimmed by 4 bases and 6 bases, with 11 bases remaining between them. There are 12 residues in the CDR3. The CDR3 DNA sequence: TGTGCCAGCAGCCCAGGACAGAGCGAGCAGTACTTC. Amino acids: CASSPGQSEQYF.

V is TRBV5-1 and J is TRBJ2-3, with D possibly being TRBD2 (6 bases). This CDR3 contains 13 residues. V dropped 7 bases and J dropped 1 base, with 10 bases sitting between them. In germline, CDR1 is SGHRS, CDR2 YFSETQ. CDR3 in amino acids: CASSWEGTDTQYF. The CDR3 bases are TGCGCCAGCTCTTGGGAGGGCACAGATACGCAGTATTTT.

The chain has TRBV18 and TRBJ1-1; perhaps TRBD1 as D (5 bases). The V and J ends lost 3 bases and 3 bases respectively, with 14 bases between them. The CDR3 loop spans 15 amino acids. The germline CDR1 and CDR2 sequences are KGHSH and LQKENI. CDR3 nucleotides: TGTGCCAGCTCACCGGCAATTCAAGGGGACACTGAAGCTTTCTTT. Amino acids: CASSPAIQGDTEAFF.

This clone showed up just a few times. The chain recombines TRBV6-1 with TRBJ1-6; 7 bases agree with TRBD1. The CDR3 extends over 13 amino acids. Germline V gene sequence: CDR1 MNHNS, CDR2 SASEGT. Trimming at V came to 5 bases and at J to 7 bases, leaving 2 bases not matched to a gene. The CDR3: CASSTGENSPLHF. In DNA, the CDR3 is TGTGCCAGCAGTACAGGGGAGAATTCACCCCTCCACTTT.

The chain uses TRBV7-2 and TRBJ1-2; D might be TRBD1 (5 bases). The germline V gene encodes CDR1 SGHTA and CDR2 FQGNSA. V was pared by 2 bases and J by 8 bases, with 12 bases between. This CDR3 is 13 amino acids long. Here the CDR3 reads CASSLPTGWGYTF. The CDR3 region has the DNA TGTGCCAGCAGCTTACCCACAGGCTGGGGCTACACCTTC.

The CDR3 DNA reads TGTGCCAGCAGCTTTGGACATAGCAATCAGCCCCAGCATTTT. Its translation: CASSFGHSNQPQHF. The chain combines TRBV5-8 with TRBJ1-5; tentative D call: TRBD1 (5 bases). The germline gives CDR1 SGHTS, CDR2 YDEGEE. The V and J ends lost 2 bases and 0 bases respectively, with 6 bases between them. The CDR3 has 14 residues.

The chain links TRBV15 to TRBJ1-2; D possibly corresponds to TRBD1 (5 bases). Germline-derived CDR1 and CDR2 are LNHNV and YYDKDF (reference sequence). The CDR3 runs 13 residues. V lost 5 bases and J lost 9, with 16 bases in between. This chain's CDR3 is CATSLRGGASYTF. CDR3 nucleotides: TGTGCCACCAGCCTCCGTGGTGGGGCGAGCTACACCTTC.

The V and J genes are TRBV7-2 and TRBJ1-3, with 7 bases aligning to TRBD1. V dropped 5 bases and J dropped 0; count of bases not matched to a gene: 7. The CDR3 is 16 residues long. CDR1 and CDR2 from the germline V gene are SGHTA and FQGNSA. As DNA, the CDR3 is TGTGCCAGCAGCGCGGGGACAGCCCACTCTGGAAACACCATATATTTT. Protein sequence: CASSAGTAHSGNTIYF.

The chain carries TRBV7-3 and TRBJ1-1; 9 bases are a match to TRBD1. The V and J ends lost 6 bases and 2 bases, in that order; junction bases with no gene match: 4. The CDR3 is 14 amino acids. Germline V lookup: CDR1 SGHTA, CDR2 FQGTGA. CDR3 sequence reads: CASRSTGGNTEAFF. CDR3 coding DNA: TGTGCCAGCAGGTCGACAGGGGGTAACACTGAAGCTTTCTTT.

V gene TRBV9 combines with J gene TRBJ2-5; D perhaps matches TRBD2 (5 bases). The germline gives CDR1 SGDLS, CDR2 YYNGEE. The CDR3 consists of 15 residues. V lost 4 bases and J 4 bases, leaving 17 bases between the germline ends. This chain's CDR3 is CASSSSGGPPETQYF. CDR3 in DNA: TGTGCCAGCAGCTCATCCGGAGGCCCGCCAGAGACCCAGTACTTC.

The chain couples TRBV6-4 to TRBJ2-3, with 7 bases aligning to TRBD1. Germline V gives CDR1 MRHNA, CDR2 SNTAGT. The CDR3 spans 14 residues. Trimming cost V 5 bases and J 4 bases; bases outside gene matches: 6. As DNA, the CDR3 is TGTGCCAGCAGTCCTTACAGGGGATCAGATACGCAGTATTTT. This sequence encodes CASSPYRGSDTQYF.

The rearrangement links TRBV29-1 to TRBJ2-1; 8 positions agree with TRBD2. From germline, CDR1 is SQVTM and CDR2 ANQGSEA. The CDR3 spans 12 residues. V lost 7 bases to trimming and J lost 4 bases; unmatched junction nucleotides: 3. CDR3 DNA: TGCAGCGGGCGGGGGGATTACAATGAGCAGTTCTTC. As protein: CSGRGDYNEQFF.

This CDR3 reads CASSPGGGFQYF. CDR3 DNA sequence: TGTGCCAGCAGCCCCGGTGGGGGGTTCCAGTACTTC. The chain employs TRBV11-2 and TRBJ2-5; possibly TRBD2 for D (6 bases). Trimming removed 5 bases from V and 10 bases from J, with 14 bases in between. This CDR3 contains 12 residues. Germline CDR1 reads SGHAT; CDR2 reads FQNNGV.

The chain uses TRBV11-3 and TRBJ2-3; a possible D gene is TRBD2 (6 bases). V lost 5 bases and J 2 bases, leaving 14 bases between the germline ends. Germline V lookup: CDR1 SGHNT, CDR2 YENEEA. The CDR3 contains 15 residues. This CDR3 reads CASSPRGTFTDTQYF. Here the CDR3 DNA reads TGTGCCAGCAGCCCTCGGGGGACTTTCACAGATACGCAGTATTTT.

The V gene is TRBV7-2, the J gene TRBJ2-2; TRBD1 might be the D (5 bases). In germline, CDR1 is SGHTA, CDR2 FQGNSA. The germline V and J ends were trimmed by 1 base and 1 base, with 7 bases remaining between them. This CDR3 is built from 15 residues. The CDR3 DNA reads TGTGCCAGCAGCTTAGGGCAGGGGAACACCGGGGAGCTGTTTTTT. Translation: CASSLGQGNTGELFF.